This TCR beta chain was sequenced for a study of blood T cells in healthy people across ages. Study at large: About one barcoded beta molecule was captured per two T cells (by template switching). Broader study findings: Per million T cells, the diversity of TCR beta decreased roughly linearly as age advanced. Unsorted PBMC input precluded a conclusive naive versus antigen-experienced comparison. Changes seen in expanded clonotypes were possibly confounded by donor CMV status left unknown.

Germline trimming cut 4 bases from V and 11 bases from J; bases unmatched to any gene: 6. Germline V gene sequence: CDR1 SGDLS, CDR2 YYNGEE. This CDR3 has 12 amino acids. The use of a sample-barcoded 5' primer and a J-beta primer mix characterized a second PCR of roughly 7 to 12 cycles. TCRdb reprocessed the 5' RACE reads via MiXCR and lists one record per CDR3 protein. This table holds roughly 1.5 million distinct CDR3 sequences, roughly 43% found once. For this clonotype: The antigen is unknown.

The chain has TRBV9 and TRBJ1-1; 9 positions match TRBD1. The clonotype was recovered from a woman between 18 and 30 years old in good health. Sequences were obtained from blood. The CDR3 is CASSRDREGAFF. In DNA, the CDR3 is TGTGCCAGCAGCCGGGACAGGGAGGGTGCTTTCTTT.